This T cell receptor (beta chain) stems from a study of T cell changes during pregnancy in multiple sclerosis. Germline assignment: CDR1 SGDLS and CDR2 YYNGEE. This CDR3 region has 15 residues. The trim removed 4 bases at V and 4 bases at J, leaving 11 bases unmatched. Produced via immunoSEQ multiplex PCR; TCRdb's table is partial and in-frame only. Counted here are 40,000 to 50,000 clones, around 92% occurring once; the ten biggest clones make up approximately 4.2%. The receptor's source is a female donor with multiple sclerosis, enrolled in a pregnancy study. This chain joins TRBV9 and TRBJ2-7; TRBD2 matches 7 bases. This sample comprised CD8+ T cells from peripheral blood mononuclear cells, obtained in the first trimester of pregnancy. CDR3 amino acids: CASSPSGAGLYEQYF. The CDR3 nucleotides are TGTGCCAGCAGCCCGAGCGGGGCAGGTCTGTACGAGCAGTACTTC.